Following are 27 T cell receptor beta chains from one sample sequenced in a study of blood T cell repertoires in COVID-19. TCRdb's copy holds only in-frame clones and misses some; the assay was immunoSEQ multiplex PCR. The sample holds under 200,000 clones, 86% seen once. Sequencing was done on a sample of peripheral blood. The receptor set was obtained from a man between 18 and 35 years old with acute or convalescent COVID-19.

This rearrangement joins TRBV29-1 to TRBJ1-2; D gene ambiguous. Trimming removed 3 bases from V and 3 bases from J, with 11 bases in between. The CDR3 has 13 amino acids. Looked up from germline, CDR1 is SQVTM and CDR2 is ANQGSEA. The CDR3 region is CSVEGETHYGYTF. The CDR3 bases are TGCAGCGTTGAGGGAGAAACCCACTATGGCTACACCTTC.

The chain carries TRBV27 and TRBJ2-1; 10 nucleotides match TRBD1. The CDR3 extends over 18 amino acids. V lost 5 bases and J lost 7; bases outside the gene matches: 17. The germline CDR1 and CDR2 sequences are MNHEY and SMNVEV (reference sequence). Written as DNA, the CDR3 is TGTGCCAGCAGTCCCCGCGGCAGACGGGACAGGGGTTGGAATGAGCAGTTCTTC. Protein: CASSPRGRRDRGWNEQFF.

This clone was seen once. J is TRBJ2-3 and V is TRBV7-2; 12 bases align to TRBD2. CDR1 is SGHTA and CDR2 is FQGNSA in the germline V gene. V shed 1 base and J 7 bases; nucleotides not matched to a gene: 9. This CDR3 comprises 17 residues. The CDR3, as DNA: TGTGCCAGCAGCTTAGAGGCTAGCGGGGGGGCCATTAATACGCAGTATTTT. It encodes CASSLEASGGAINTQYF.

CDR3 DNA sequence: TGTGCCAGCAGCTTAGGAGGACTAGCCCATGAGCAGTTCTTC. This codes for CASSLGGLAHEQFF. The J gene is TRBJ2-1, the V gene TRBV11-2, with 8 bases that match TRBD2. With V trimmed by 1 base and J by 8 bases, 4 bases remained unmatched. CDR3 size: 14 residues. Germline V gene sequence: CDR1 SGHAT, CDR2 FQNNGV.

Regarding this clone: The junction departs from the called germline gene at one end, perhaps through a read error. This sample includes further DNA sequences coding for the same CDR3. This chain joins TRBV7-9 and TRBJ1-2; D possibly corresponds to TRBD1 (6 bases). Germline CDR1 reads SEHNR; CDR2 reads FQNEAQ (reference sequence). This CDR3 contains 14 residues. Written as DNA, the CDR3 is TGTGCCAGCAGCTTAGCGACAGGAAAGTATGGCTACACTTTC. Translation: CASSLATGKYGYTF.

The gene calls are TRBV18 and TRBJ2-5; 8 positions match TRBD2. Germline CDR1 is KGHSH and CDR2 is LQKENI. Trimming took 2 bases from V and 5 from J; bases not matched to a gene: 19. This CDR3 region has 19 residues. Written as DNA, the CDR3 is TGTGCCAGCTCACCAAGCGGGGGAGTAACACCTTCCAAACACGAGACCCAGTACTTC. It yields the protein CASSPSGGVTPSKHETQYF.

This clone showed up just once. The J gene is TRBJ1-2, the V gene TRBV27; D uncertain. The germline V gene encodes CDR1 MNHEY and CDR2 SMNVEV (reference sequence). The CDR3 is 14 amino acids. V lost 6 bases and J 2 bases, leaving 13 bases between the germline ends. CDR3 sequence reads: CASRSVSRNYGYTF. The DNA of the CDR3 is TGTGCCAGCAGGTCCGTCTCCAGGAACTATGGCTACACCTTC.

The CDR3 DNA follows: TGTGCCACCAGAAGTGGTCGACAGGGGGAAAGTTTCTTT. Protein sequence: CATRSGRQGESFF. The V call is TRBV24-1, the J call TRBJ1-1; 9 bases map to TRBD1. Germline V lookup: CDR1 KGHDR, CDR2 SFDVKD. The CDR3 runs to 13 residues. The V segment lost 7 bases and the J segment 13 bases; nucleotides outside the gene matches: 12.

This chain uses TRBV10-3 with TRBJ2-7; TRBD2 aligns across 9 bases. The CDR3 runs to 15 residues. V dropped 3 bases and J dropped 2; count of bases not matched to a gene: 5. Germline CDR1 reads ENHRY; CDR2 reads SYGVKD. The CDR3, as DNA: TGTGCCATCAGTGATGAAGCGGGGGGTCCCTACGAGCAGTACTTC. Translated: CAISDEAGGPYEQYF.

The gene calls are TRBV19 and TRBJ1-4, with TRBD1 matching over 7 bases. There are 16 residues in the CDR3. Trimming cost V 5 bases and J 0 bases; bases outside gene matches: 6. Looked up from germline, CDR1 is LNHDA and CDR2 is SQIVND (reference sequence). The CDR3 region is CASSATGAATNEKLFF. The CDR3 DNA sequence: TGTGCCAGTAGTGCCACAGGGGCCGCAACTAATGAAAAACTGTTTTTT.

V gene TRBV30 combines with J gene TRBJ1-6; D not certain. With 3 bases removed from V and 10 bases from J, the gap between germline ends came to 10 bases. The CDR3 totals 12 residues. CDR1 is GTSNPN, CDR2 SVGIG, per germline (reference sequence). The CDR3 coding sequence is TGTGCCTGGAGCCCCCGCGGGTCACCCCTCCACTTT. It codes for CAWSPRGSPLHF.

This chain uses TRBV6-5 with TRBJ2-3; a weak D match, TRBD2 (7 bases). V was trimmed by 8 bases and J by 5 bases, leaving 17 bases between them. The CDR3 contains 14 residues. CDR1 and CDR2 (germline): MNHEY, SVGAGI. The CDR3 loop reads CASSQGGGGDTQYF. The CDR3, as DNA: TGTGCCAGCTCCCAAGGGGGGGGAGGAGATACGCAGTATTTT.

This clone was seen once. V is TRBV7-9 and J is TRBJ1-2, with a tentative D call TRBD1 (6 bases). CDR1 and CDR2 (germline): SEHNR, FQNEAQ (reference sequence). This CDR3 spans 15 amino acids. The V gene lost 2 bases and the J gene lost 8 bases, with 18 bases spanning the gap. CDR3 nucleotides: TGTGCCAGCAGCTTAAACGGTCAGGGGATTAAGGGCTACACCTTC. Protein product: CASSLNGQGIKGYTF.

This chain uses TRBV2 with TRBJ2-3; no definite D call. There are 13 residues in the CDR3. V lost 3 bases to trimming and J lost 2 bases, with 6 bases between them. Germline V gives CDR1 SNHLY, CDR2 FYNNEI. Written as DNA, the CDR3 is TGTGCCAGCAGTGACAGGATCACAGATACGCAGTATTTT. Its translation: CASSDRITDTQYF.

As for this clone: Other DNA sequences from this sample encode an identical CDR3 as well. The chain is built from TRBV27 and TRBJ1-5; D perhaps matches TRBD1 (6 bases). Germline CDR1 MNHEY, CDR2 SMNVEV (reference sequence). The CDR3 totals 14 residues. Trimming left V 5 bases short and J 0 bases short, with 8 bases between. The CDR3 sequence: CASSTGYSNQPQHF. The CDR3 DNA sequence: TGTGCCAGCAGTACAGGGTATAGCAATCAGCCCCAGCATTTT.

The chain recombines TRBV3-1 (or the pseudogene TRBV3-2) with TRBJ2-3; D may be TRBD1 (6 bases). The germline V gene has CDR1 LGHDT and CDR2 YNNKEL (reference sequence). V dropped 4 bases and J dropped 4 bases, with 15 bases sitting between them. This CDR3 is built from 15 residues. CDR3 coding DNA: TGTGCCAGCAGCCCAGGACAGTTCTCCTCAGATACGCAGTATTTT. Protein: CASSPGQFSSDTQYF.

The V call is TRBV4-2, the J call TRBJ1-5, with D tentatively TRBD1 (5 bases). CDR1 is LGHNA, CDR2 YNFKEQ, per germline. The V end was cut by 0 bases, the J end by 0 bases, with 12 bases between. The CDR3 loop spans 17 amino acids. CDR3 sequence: CASSQEAGYSSNQPQHF. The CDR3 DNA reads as TGTGCCAGCAGCCAAGAGGCAGGGTACTCTAGCAATCAGCCCCAGCATTTT.

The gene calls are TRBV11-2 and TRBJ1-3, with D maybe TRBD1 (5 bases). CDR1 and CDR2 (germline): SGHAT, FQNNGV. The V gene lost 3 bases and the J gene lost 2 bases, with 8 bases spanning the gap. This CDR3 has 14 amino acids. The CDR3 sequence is CASSFVTAGNTIYF. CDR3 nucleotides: TGTGCCAGCAGCTTCGTGACAGCTGGAAACACCATATATTTT.

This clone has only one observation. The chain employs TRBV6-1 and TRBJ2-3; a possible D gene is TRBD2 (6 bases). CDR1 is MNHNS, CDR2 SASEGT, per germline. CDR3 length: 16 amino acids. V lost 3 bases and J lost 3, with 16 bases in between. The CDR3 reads CASSDSVGGSTDTQYF. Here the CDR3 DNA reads TGTGCCAGCAGTGATAGTGTGGGGGGAAGTACAGATACGCAGTATTTT.

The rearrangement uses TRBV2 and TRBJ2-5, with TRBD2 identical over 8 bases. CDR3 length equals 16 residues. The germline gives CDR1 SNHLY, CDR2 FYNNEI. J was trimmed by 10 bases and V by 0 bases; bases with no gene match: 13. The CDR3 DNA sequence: TGTGCCAGCAGTGAAGCCCCCAGGAGTGGCGGGGGGAACCAGTACTTC. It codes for CASSEAPRSGGGNQYF.

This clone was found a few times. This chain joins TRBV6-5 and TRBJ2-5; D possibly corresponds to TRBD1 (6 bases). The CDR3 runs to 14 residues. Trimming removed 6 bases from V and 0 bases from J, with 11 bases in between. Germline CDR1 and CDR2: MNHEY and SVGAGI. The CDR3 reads CASRITGNQETQYF. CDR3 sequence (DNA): TGTGCCAGCAGGATTACAGGGAACCAAGAGACCCAGTACTTC.

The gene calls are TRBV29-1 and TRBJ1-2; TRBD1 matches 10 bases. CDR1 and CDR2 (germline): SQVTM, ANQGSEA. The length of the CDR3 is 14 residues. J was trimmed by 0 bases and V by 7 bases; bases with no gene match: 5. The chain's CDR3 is CSGGQGSTNYGYTF. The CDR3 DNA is TGCAGCGGGGGACAGGGGAGTACTAACTATGGCTACACCTTC.

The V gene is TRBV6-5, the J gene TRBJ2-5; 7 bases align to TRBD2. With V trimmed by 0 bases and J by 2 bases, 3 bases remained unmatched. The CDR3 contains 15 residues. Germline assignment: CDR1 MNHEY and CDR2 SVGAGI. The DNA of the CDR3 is TGTGCCAGCAGTTACTCAAGCGGGGAACAAGAGACCCAGTACTTC. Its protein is CASSYSSGEQETQYF.

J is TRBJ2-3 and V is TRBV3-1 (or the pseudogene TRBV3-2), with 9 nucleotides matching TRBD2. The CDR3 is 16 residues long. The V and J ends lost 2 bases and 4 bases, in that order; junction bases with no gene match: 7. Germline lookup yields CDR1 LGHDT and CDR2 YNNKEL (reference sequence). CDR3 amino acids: CASSQPLAGSADTQYF. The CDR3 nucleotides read TGTGCCAGCAGCCAACCGCTAGCGGGGAGCGCAGATACGCAGTATTTT.

CDR3: CSVVLDEQFF. DNA of the CDR3: TGCAGCGTTGTTCTAGATGAGCAGTTCTTC. J is TRBJ2-1 and V is TRBV29-1; D is unresolved. Germline V lookup: CDR1 SQVTM, CDR2 ANQGSEA. Trimming removed 4 bases from V and 8 bases from J, with 6 bases in between. The CDR3 loop spans 10 amino acids.

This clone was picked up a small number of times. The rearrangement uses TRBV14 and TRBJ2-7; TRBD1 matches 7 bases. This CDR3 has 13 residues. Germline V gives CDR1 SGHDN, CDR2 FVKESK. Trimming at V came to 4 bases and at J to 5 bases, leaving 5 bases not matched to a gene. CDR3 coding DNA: TGTGCCAGCAGCCCCGACAGGGTCCACGAGCAGTACTTC. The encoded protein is CASSPDRVHEQYF.

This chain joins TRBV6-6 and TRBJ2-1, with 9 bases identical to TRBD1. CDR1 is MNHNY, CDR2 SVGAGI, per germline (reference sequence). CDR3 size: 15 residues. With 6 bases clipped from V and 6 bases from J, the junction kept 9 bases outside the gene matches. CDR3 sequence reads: CASRPGQGGVNEQFF. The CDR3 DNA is TGTGCCAGCAGACCGGGACAGGGAGGGGTCAATGAGCAGTTCTTC.